Shown below are 2 T cell receptor beta chains from a single sample sequenced in a study of T cell responses to AZD1222 COVID-19 vaccine. TCRdb's table, derived via immunoSEQ multiplex PCR, lists solely in-frame clones and lacks some. The table has over 85,000 clones, roughly nine tenths seen once. Sequencing used peripheral blood, obtained on day 0 of AZD1222 vaccination. All receptors come from an adult in good health.

This chain connects TRBV6-4 to TRBJ1-6; 9 bases are shared with TRBD1. This CDR3 contains 18 residues. V lost 6 bases and J lost 7; bases outside the gene matches: 16. Germline loops: CDR1 MRHNA, CDR2 SNTAGT. In DNA, the CDR3 is TGTGCCAGCAGAGAGGGGACAGGGAAGGGTAGTAAAAATTCACCCCTCCACTTT. It encodes CASREGTGKGSKNSPLHF.

This chain links TRBV4-2 with TRBJ1-6; D is ambiguous. The length of the CDR3 is 12 residues. V was cut by 0 bases and J by 6 bases, with 0 bases left in between. Germline lookup yields CDR1 LGHNA and CDR2 YNFKEQ. The CDR3: CASSQDNSPLHF. The CDR3, as DNA: TGTGCCAGCAGCCAAGATAATTCACCCCTCCACTTT.